These 32 T cell receptor beta chains came from one sample sequenced in a study of Tregs in tolerant kidney transplant recipients. Assay: immunoSEQ multiplex PCR; the TCRdb copy retains only in-frame clones and omits some. The table for this sample gives about 30,000 clones. Sequencing was performed on CD8+ T cells from blood, taken before the transplant. These receptors were taken from a human donor who received a combined kidney and bone marrow transplant.

CDR3 protein: CARLADNEQFF. The sequenced part of the CDR3 DNA is TGTGCCAGACTAGCGGACAATGAG. This chain links TRBV2 with TRBJ2-1; 8 nucleotides align to TRBD2. The CDR3 end falls 3 residues outside the read, so it is completed with the germline J gene. After removal of 9 bases from V and 5 bases from J, the junction contained 0 bases not matched to a gene. This CDR3 comprises 11 residues. CDR1 SNHLY and CDR2 FYNNEI come from the germline V gene.

As concerns this clone: The CDR3 end falls 3 residues outside the read, so it is completed with the germline J gene. The chain employs TRBV5-1 and TRBJ1-2, with D perhaps matching TRBD1 (5 bases). The V gene lost 5 bases and the J gene lost 4 bases, with 12 bases spanning the gap. CDR1 SGHRS and CDR2 YFSETQ come from the germline V gene. The CDR3 loop spans 13 amino acids. CDR3 bases read: TGCGCCAGCAGGCTCGACAGCTCCTATGGC. It codes for CASRLDSSYG. In full, the CDR3 reads CASRLDSSYGYTF.

On this clone: The sequence runs out 3 residues before the end of the CDR3; the remainder is reconstructed from the germline J gene. The chain carries TRBV19 and TRBJ2-1, with D tentatively TRBD2 (6 bases). Trimming took 3 bases from V and 8 from J, leaving 14 bases between them. Germline loops: CDR1 LNHDA, CDR2 SQIVND (reference sequence). The CDR3 sequence is 14 residues long. CDR3 sequence: CASSIGQSGDEQFF. The covered CDR3 bases are TGTGCCAGTAGTATTGGGCAGTCGGGGGATGAG.

Notes on this clone: The CDR3 end is not reached by the read, which stops 3 residues before it; the germline J gene fills it in. The V call is TRBV29-1, the J call TRBJ2-5; D perhaps matches TRBD1 (6 bases). CDR3 size: 14 residues. V shed 3 bases and J shed 0 bases, with 11 bases lying between them. The V gene's germline CDR1 is SQVTM and CDR2 ANQGSEA. The CDR3 region is CSVELTGHQETQYF. Incomplete CDR3 DNA: TGCAGCGTTGAGTTGACAGGCCACCAAGAGACC.

With regard to this clone: From the germline J gene comes the end of the CDR3, since the read stops 3 residues before it. This chain uses TRBV5-6 with TRBJ2-7, with D unclear. CDR1 SGHDT and CDR2 YYEEEE come from the germline V gene. There are 12 residues in the CDR3. V lost 4 bases, J lost 3 bases, and 8 bases lay in between. CDR3 sequence: CASSPPNYEQYF. The CDR3 DNA, read in part, is TGTGCCAGCAGCCCCCCCAACTACGAG.

As to this clone: The sequenced fragment ends 3 residues before the CDR3 boundary, so the rest is inferred from the germline J gene. This chain links TRBV11-2 with TRBJ1-4, with TRBD1 matching 10 bases. The V segment lost 5 bases and the J segment 8 bases; nucleotides outside the gene matches: 5. CDR1 and CDR2 from the germline V gene are SGHAT and FQNNGV. The CDR3 consists of 14 residues. This CDR3 is CASSLGQGDEKLFF. Partial CDR3 DNA: TGTGCCAGCAGCCTTGGACAGGGGGACGAAAAA.

Note on this clone: The read ends 3 residues before the CDR3 terminus; that terminus is restored from the germline J gene. The rearrangement joins TRBV7-2 to TRBJ1-1; 7 positions agree with TRBD1. Germline values: CDR1 SGHTA, CDR2 FQGNSA. The CDR3 runs 15 residues. V shed 2 bases, J shed 7 bases, and the junction held 10 bases outside the gene matches. This CDR3 is CASSLLSTGQYEAFF. The CDR3 bases that were read are TGTGCCAGCAGCTTACTTTCGACAGGGCAGTATGAA.

Worth noting for this clone: The read falls 3 residues short of the CDR3 end, and the missing part is taken from the germline J gene. J is TRBJ2-3 and V is TRBV2; 13 nucleotides line up with TRBD2. The CDR3 spans 18 residues. J lost 0 bases, V lost 5 bases, and 8 bases had no gene match. The germline V gene encodes CDR1 SNHLY and CDR2 FYNNEI. The CDR3 protein is CASSKGLAGVVSTDTQYF. The DNA read from the CDR3 is TGTGCCAGCAGTAAAGGACTAGCGGGGGTTGTAAGCACAGATACG.

The CDR3 bases that were read are TGTGCCATCAGTGACCCGTCGACAGGGGAAACCTACGAG. This gives the protein CAISDPSTGETYE. The whole CDR3 protein is CAISDPSTGETYEQYF. The chain carries TRBV10-3 and TRBJ2-7; 8 bases align to TRBD1. The sequence runs out 3 residues before the end of the CDR3; the remainder is reconstructed from the germline J gene. CDR1 is ENHRY, CDR2 SYGVKD, per germline. CDR3 size: 16 residues. The J segment lost 2 bases and the V segment lost 3 bases, leaving 9 bases of the junction unmatched.

CDR3 region: CASSPPPPGEQYF. Incomplete CDR3 DNA: TGTGCCAGCAGCCCCCCGCCCCCCGGCGAG. The V gene is TRBV13, the J gene TRBJ2-7; D is undetermined. The sequenced fragment ends 3 residues before the CDR3 boundary, so the rest is inferred from the germline J gene. This CDR3 is built from 13 residues. Germline assignment: CDR1 PRHDT and CDR2 FYEKMQ (reference sequence). Trimming stripped 5 bases from V and 6 bases from J, with 14 bases between.

As concerns this clone: The read stops 3 residues short of the end of the CDR3; the missing end is completed from the germline J gene. V usage is TRBV6-2 or TRBV6-3 and J usage is TRBJ2-4, with TRBD1 as a possible D gene (5 bases). Trimming took off 6 bases at V and 3 bases at J, with 15 bases between the two ends. CDR3 length equals 15 residues. The germline gives CDR1 MNHEY, CDR2 SVGEGT. Partial CDR3 DNA: TGTGCCAGCAGCCCCAGGGTGGCGGACAAAAACATT. Its protein product is CASSPRVADKNI. The complete CDR3 reads CASSPRVADKNIQYF.

Turning to this clone: The read is 3 residues too short to cover the CDR3 end, so that end is filled in from the germline J gene. The chain couples TRBV19 to TRBJ2-1; the D gene is possibly TRBD2 (5 bases). CDR1 is LNHDA and CDR2 is SQIVND in the germline V gene (reference sequence). The ends were cut back, 1 base at V and 6 bases at J, with 13 bases in the middle. CDR3 length: 15 residues. The sequenced CDR3 bases are TGTGCCAGTAGTATAGTAGGGCCAGGACTCAATGAG. Translated, it gives CASSIVGPGLNE. The complete CDR3 reads CASSIVGPGLNEQFF.

As regards this clone: The read comes to an end 3 residues before the CDR3 does, leaving the germline J gene to fill in the end. This sequence joins TRBV18 and TRBJ2-7, with 7 bases lining up with TRBD1. Germline CDR1 and CDR2: KGHSH and LQKENI. V trimming: 3 bases; J trimming: 0 bases; junction bases outside the gene matches: 8. This CDR3 has 16 amino acids. CDR3 DNA (partial): TGTGCCAGCTCACCCACCGACAGGGTCCGCTCCTACGAG. It specifies CASSPTDRVRSYE. The whole CDR3 protein is CASSPTDRVRSYEQYF.

On this clone: The read is 3 residues too short to cover the CDR3 end, so that end is filled in from the germline J gene. The chain combines TRBV20-1 with TRBJ2-5; 9 bases line up with TRBD2. This CDR3 is 16 amino acids long. Germline CDR1 DFQATT, CDR2 SNEGSKA (reference sequence). J lost 5 bases, V lost 4 bases, and 14 bases had no gene match. The chain's CDR3 is CSANSGRGGSGETQYF. The sequenced CDR3 bases are TGCAGTGCTAATAGCGGGAGAGGGGGGAGTGGTGAGACC.

About this clone: The CDR3 extends 3 residues past the end of the read, so its final part is completed from the germline J gene. The rearrangement uses TRBV7-9 and TRBJ2-1, with D possibly matching TRBD2 (6 bases). CDR3 size: 13 residues. The germline gives CDR1 SEHNR, CDR2 FQNEAQ (reference sequence). With 10 bases removed from V and 7 bases from J, the gap between germline ends came to 17 bases. The CDR3 loop is CATESGLWNEQFF. The CDR3 bases that were read are TGTGCCACCGAGAGCGGGCTTTGGAATGAG. The variable domain in full, with the rest retrieved from reference TRBV7-9 and TRBJ2-1, is DTGVSQNPRHKITKRGQNVTFRCDPISEHNRLYWYRQTLGQGPEFLTYFQNEAQLEKSRLLSDRFSAERPKGSFSTLEIQRTEQGDSAMYLCATESGLWNEQFFGPGTRLTVL.

Of note for this clone: The DNA ends 3 residues before the CDR3 does, and the rest of the CDR3 is filled in from the germline J gene. The rearrangement joins TRBV5-6 to TRBJ2-7; 10 positions match TRBD1. The V segment lost 3 bases and the J segment 6 bases; nucleotides outside the gene matches: 6. Germline V CDR1 and CDR2: SGHDT, YYEEEE. CDR3 size: 14 residues. CDR3 bases read: TGTGCCAGCAGCTCCCCGGGACAGGGGACCGAG. It translates to CASSSPGQGTE. The entire CDR3 protein reads CASSSPGQGTEQYF.

A remark on this clone: The sequence runs out 3 residues before the end of the CDR3; the remainder is reconstructed from the germline J gene. The chain couples TRBV14 to TRBJ1-1; no definite D call. This CDR3 has 13 residues. Trimming removed 2 bases from V and 0 bases from J, with 4 bases in between. Germline CDR1 and CDR2: SGHDN and FVKESK. CDR3 DNA, as far as it was read: TGTGCCAGCAGCCAAACATTGAACACTGAA. It specifies CASSQTLNTE. The whole CDR3 region reads CASSQTLNTEAFF.

Turning to this clone: The missing CDR3 end, 3 residues past where the read stops, is filled in from the germline J gene. This rearrangement joins TRBV10-3 to TRBJ1-2, with D perhaps matching TRBD1 (5 bases). The CDR3 is 14 amino acids. Germline V gene sequence: CDR1 ENHRY, CDR2 SYGVKD. The CDR3 DNA, read in part, is TGTGCCATCAGTGAGTCCGCAGGGTTGTGGGGC. It translates to CAISESAGLWG. In full, the CDR3 reads CAISESAGLWGYTF.

A word on this clone: The CDR3 end is not reached by the read, which stops 3 residues before it; the germline J gene fills it in. This chain links TRBV6-2 or TRBV6-3 with TRBJ2-5; D uncertain. CDR3 length: 16 amino acids. CDR1 and CDR2 from the germline V gene are MNHEY and SVGEGT. With 2 bases removed from V and 2 bases from J, the gap between germline ends came to 15 bases. CDR3 DNA, as far as it was read: TGTGCCAGCAGTTACGAAGAGGCGGAGTTACAAGAGACC. This translates into CASSYEEAELQET. The entire CDR3 protein reads CASSYEEAELQETQYF.

The CDR3 is CASSSGVENTIYF. CDR3 bases read: TGTGCCAGCAGCTCCGGGGTGGAAAACACC. The chain carries TRBV7-9 and TRBJ1-3; D not certain. Sequencing ends 3 residues short of the CDR3 end; the germline J gene provides the rest. V dropped 4 bases and J dropped 6 bases, with 10 bases sitting between them. The CDR3 contains 13 residues. Germline assignment: CDR1 SEHNR and CDR2 FQNEAQ (reference sequence).

Note on this clone: The CDR3 goes on 3 residues after the read ends, and that part is filled in from the germline J gene. V gene TRBV5-5 combines with J gene TRBJ2-5; no definite D call. The CDR3 totals 14 residues. Trimming stripped 4 bases from V and 0 bases from J, with 10 bases between. The germline CDR1 and CDR2 sequences are SGHKS and YYEKEE (reference sequence). The sequenced part of the CDR3 DNA is TGTGCCAGCAGCCGCGTCGTGTACCAAGAGACC. Residues: CASSRVVYQET. The whole CDR3 protein reads CASSRVVYQETQYF.

Incomplete CDR3 DNA: TGTGCCAGCAGTGAGTCTGGGCCGAACACCGGGGAG. Translating gives CASSESGPNTGE. The full CDR3 sequence reads CASSESGPNTGELFF. The V and J genes are TRBV2 and TRBJ2-2; no clear D. The DNA ends 3 residues before the CDR3 does, and the rest of the CDR3 is filled in from the germline J gene. The CDR3 has 15 residues. Trimming stripped 3 bases from V and 0 bases from J, with 8 bases between. Germline-derived CDR1 and CDR2 are SNHLY and FYNNEI.

Remarks on this clone: The read ends 3 residues shy of where the CDR3 ends; the end is completed using the germline J gene. The V call is TRBV11-2, the J call TRBJ2-7, with 9 nucleotides matching TRBD1. The CDR3 covers 15 residues. Germline CDR1 reads SGHAT; CDR2 reads FQNNGV. After removal of 3 bases from V and 2 bases from J, the junction contained 5 bases not matched to a gene. CDR3 DNA (partial): TGTGCCAGCAGCTTGGACAGGGGACGCACCTACGAG. Translating it yields CASSLDRGRTYE. The CDR3, in full, reads CASSLDRGRTYEQYF.

The DNA read from the CDR3 is TGTGCCAGCAGCTTCCCCTCGGACAGTACGCTAGAA. This gives the protein CASSFPSDSTLE. The entire CDR3 reads CASSFPSDSTLEAFF. This chain connects TRBV7-9 to TRBJ1-1; a possible D gene is TRBD1 (6 bases). The sequenced fragment ends 3 residues before the CDR3 boundary, so the rest is inferred from the germline J gene. Per the germline V gene, CDR1 is SEHNR and CDR2 is FQNEAQ (reference sequence). The CDR3 sequence is 15 residues long.

The CDR3: CASSGLAGLYTGELFF. The sequenced CDR3 bases are TGTGCCAGCAGCGGATTAGCTGGATTATACACCGGGGAG. The rearrangement uses TRBV7-7 and TRBJ2-2, with unresolved D. The read halts 3 residues ahead of the CDR3 end, with the missing end drawn from the germline J gene. Germline V lookup: CDR1 SSHAT, CDR2 FNYEAQ (reference sequence). This CDR3 has 16 amino acids. The V end lost 5 bases, the J end lost 3 bases, and 16 bases lay between the germline ends.

Considering frequency, this clone is medium-sized. The read finishes 3 residues shy of the CDR3 end, and the germline J gene is used to complete it. The chain joins TRBV11-2 to TRBJ2-5; maybe TRBD1 (5 bases). The CDR3 consists of 13 residues. Trimming shortened V by 2 bases and J by 4 bases, and 8 bases separated the two germline ends. Germline V gene data show CDR1 as SGHAT and CDR2 as FQNNGV. The part of the CDR3 DNA that was read is TGTGCCAGCAGCTTATGGGGCGGAGAGACC. Translating it yields CASSLWGGET. The complete CDR3 reads CASSLWGGETQYF. The full variable domain, its missing parts supplied by reference TRBV11-2 and TRBJ2-5, is EAGVAQSPRYKIIEKRQSVAFWCNPISGHATLYWYQQILGQGPKLLIQFQNNGVVDDSQLPKDRFSAERLKGVDSTLKIQPAKLEDSAVYLCASSLWGGETQYFGPGTRLLVL.

About this clone itself: The read gets to within 3 residues of the CDR3 end, and the germline J gene fills in the rest. This sequence joins TRBV30 and TRBJ2-2; D gene ambiguous. The V end lost 4 bases, the J end lost 3 bases, and 3 bases lay between the germline ends. The CDR3 length is 11 residues. Per the germline V gene, CDR1 is GTSNPN and CDR2 is SVGIG (reference sequence). This CDR3 reads CAWTYTGELFF. The sequenced CDR3 bases are TGTGCCTGGACATACACCGGGGAG.

For this clone: The observed sequence ends 3 residues before the CDR3 terminus, with the missing tail filled in from the germline J gene. The chain combines TRBV2 with TRBJ2-7; TRBD2 agrees at 10 bases. The trim removed 4 bases at V and 5 bases at J, leaving 5 bases unmatched. The CDR3 has 14 residues. CDR1 SNHLY and CDR2 FYNNEI come from the germline V gene. The CDR3 is CASSAGTSDDEQYF. Partial CDR3 DNA: TGTGCCAGCAGTGCCGGGACTAGCGACGACGAG.

Concerning this clone: Read coverage stops 3 residues before the CDR3 terminus; the germline J gene supplies the remainder. This chain connects TRBV29-1 to TRBJ1-1, with D maybe TRBD1 (5 bases). V was cut by 5 bases and J by 7 bases, with 17 bases left in between. Germline V gives CDR1 SQVTM, CDR2 ANQGSEA. This CDR3 is built from 13 residues. Partial CDR3 DNA: TGCAGCGTTTGCCCAGGTGGCGGGGGTGAA. This translates into CSVCPGGGGE. The whole CDR3 sequence is CSVCPGGGGEAFF.

Of note for this clone: The read halts 3 residues ahead of the CDR3 end, with the missing end drawn from the germline J gene. The chain carries TRBV7-9 and TRBJ2-7, with 9 bases matching TRBD1. The CDR3 contains 15 residues. Trimming at V came to 4 bases and at J to 1 base, leaving 5 bases not matched to a gene. Germline CDR1 reads SEHNR; CDR2 reads FQNEAQ (reference sequence). The CDR3 DNA, read in part, is TGTGCCAGCAGCTCCCACGGGACAGGGTCCTACGAG. It encodes CASSSHGTGSYE. The full CDR3 protein is CASSSHGTGSYEQYF.

Incomplete CDR3 DNA: TGTGCCAGCAGTTACAGGGGACAGGATCCCTACGAG. It yields the protein CASSYRGQDPYE. The CDR3 as a whole reads CASSYRGQDPYEQYF. The rearrangement uses TRBV6-2 or TRBV6-3 and TRBJ2-7; TRBD1 agrees at 8 bases. Sequencing ends 3 residues short of the CDR3 end; the germline J gene provides the rest. V trimming: 2 bases; J trimming: 2 bases; junction bases outside the gene matches: 5. Germline values: CDR1 MNHEY, CDR2 SVGEGT. The CDR3 is 15 residues long.

In regard to this clone: Coverage ceases 3 residues before the CDR3 finishes, and the germline J gene fills in the end. The V and J genes are TRBV30 and TRBJ1-5, with TRBD1 matching over 11 bases. Germline trimming cut 3 bases from V and 7 bases from J; bases unmatched to any gene: 11. The CDR3 covers 16 residues. CDR1 is GTSNPN and CDR2 is SVGIG in the germline V gene (reference sequence). The sequenced CDR3 bases are TGTGCCTGGAGAGACCGAGGGACAGGGGGAGGGCAGCCC. This codes for CAWRDRGTGGGQP. The whole CDR3 sequence is CAWRDRGTGGGQPQHF.